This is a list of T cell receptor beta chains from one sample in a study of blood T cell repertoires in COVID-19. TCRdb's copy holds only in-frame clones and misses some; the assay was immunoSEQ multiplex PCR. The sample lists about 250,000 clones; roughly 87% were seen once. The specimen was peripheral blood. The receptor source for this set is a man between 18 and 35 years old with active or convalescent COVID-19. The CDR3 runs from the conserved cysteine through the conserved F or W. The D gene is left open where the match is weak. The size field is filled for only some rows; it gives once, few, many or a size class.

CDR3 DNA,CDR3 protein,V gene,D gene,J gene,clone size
TGCAGCGCCGACAAGGGTAGCGACTATGGCTACACCTTC,CSADKGSDYGYTF,TRBV29-1,-,TRBJ1-2,-
TGTGCCAGCAGTGACTCGTGGAGCGGGAGTTACAATGAGCAGTTCTTC,CASSDSWSGSYNEQFF,TRBV6-4,TRBD2,TRBJ2-1,-
TGTGCCAGTAGTACTCCGGGACACCCAAAAGGGATCACTGAAGCTTTCTTT,CASSTPGHPKGITEAFF,TRBV19,-,TRBJ1-1,-
TGCGCCAGCAGCCCCGGCCCCGGGAGGAACAATGAGCAGTTCTTC,CASSPGPGRNNEQFF,TRBV4-1,TRBD2,TRBJ2-1,-
TGTGCCAGCAGCCCGAGCTCCTACGAGCAGTACTTC,CASSPSSYEQYF,TRBV7-2,-,TRBJ2-7,few
TGTGCCAGCAGTGAGGGACTCCGAAGTCTCGCGCAGTATTTT,CASSEGLRSLAQYF,TRBV2,-,TRBJ2-3,once
TGCGCCAGCAGCTTGGAGGGCAGGGGGCGCGGGCAGTTCTTC,CASSLEGRGRGQFF,TRBV5-1,TRBD1,TRBJ2-1,-
TGTGCCAGCAGCTTACTTGGACAGGGGAGCACCGGGGAGCTGTTTTTT,CASSLLGQGSTGELFF,TRBV13,TRBD1,TRBJ2-2,-
TGTGCCAGCAGTCCCGAGGAAGGTGAAAAACTGTTTTTT,CASSPEEGEKLFF,TRBV28,-,TRBJ1-4,few
TGTGCCAGCAGCAACCCGGGGGGTAACGGAAACACCATATATTTT,CASSNPGGNGNTIYF,TRBV5-4,-,TRBJ1-3,-
TGTGCCAGCAGTTTAACAGGGGCGATGGAGACTGAAGCTTTCTTT,CASSLTGAMETEAFF,TRBV28,TRBD1,TRBJ1-1,once
TGTGCCTGGAGTGGGGAAGAAGGCCCAGGGGTAAAGTCCGGAAACACCATATATTTT,CAWSGEEGPGVKSGNTIYF,TRBV30,-,TRBJ1-3,-
TGTGCCATCAGGTCCGGGACAGACAATCAGCCCCAGCATTTT,CAIRSGTDNQPQHF,TRBV10-3,TRBD1,TRBJ1-5,once
TGCGCCAGCAGCTCGGACCAGGGGTCAGGAAACACCATATATTTT,CASSSDQGSGNTIYF,TRBV5-1,-,TRBJ1-3,once
TGTGCCAGCAGCTTAACCAGACTAGCGGGGGTCGGGGAGACCCAGTACTTC,CASSLTRLAGVGETQYF,TRBV7-6,TRBD2,TRBJ2-5,once
TGTGCCAGCAAGAACCCGGGACTGAACACCGGGGAGCTGTTTTTT,CASKNPGLNTGELFF,TRBV6-5,-,TRBJ2-2,-
TGTGCCAGCAGCCCCCGCCCCGGGACTAGATTAATAGGAGCCAAAAACATTCAGTACTTC,CASSPRPGTRLIGAKNIQYF,TRBV3-1/TRBV3-2,TRBD2,TRBJ2-4,-
TGTGCCATCAGACGGGACACCGGGACCAATGAAAAACTGTTTTTT,CAIRRDTGTNEKLFF,TRBV10-3,-,TRBJ1-4,-
TGCGCCAGCAGCCACAACAGGGGACGTGGCTACACCTTC,CASSHNRGRGYTF,TRBV4-3,TRBD1,TRBJ1-2,-
TGTGCCAGCAGCCCTTTATGGACTAGCGGGAGACTCGAGCAGTACTTC,CASSPLWTSGRLEQYF,TRBV5-6,TRBD2,TRBJ2-7,-
TGCGCCAGCAGTTCCTCGGACAGGGTACTTGGCTACACCTTC,CASSSSDRVLGYTF,TRBV10-2,TRBD1,TRBJ1-2,-
TGTGCCAGCAGCCCCGAGTCTAGCGGAGGGGGTCGGGTTGAGCAGTTCTTC,CASSPESSGGGRVEQFF,TRBV5-4,-,TRBJ2-1,-
TGTGCCAGCTCACCTCGACAGGGGGCGTCCGGGGAGCTGTTTTTT,CASSPRQGASGELFF,TRBV18,TRBD1,TRBJ2-2,-
TGTGCCAGCAGCTTGGGACACCTTAGGAACACTGAAGCTTTCTTT,CASSLGHLRNTEAFF,TRBV5-6,-,TRBJ1-1,-
TGTGCCAGCAGAACGAGACGGGACAGGGTGGACTATGGCTACACCTTC,CASRTRRDRVDYGYTF,TRBV6-6,TRBD1,TRBJ1-2,-
TGTGCCAGCAGTTCGCGGGACTACCAGTCCTACAATGAGCAGTTCTTC,CASSSRDYQSYNEQFF,TRBV6-5,TRBD2,TRBJ2-1,-
TGTGCCAGCAGTTCGACAGGGGCGATAGCTGAAGCTTTCTTT,CASSSTGAIAEAFF,TRBV28,TRBD1,TRBJ1-1,few
TGTGCCAGCAGCTCCCCGCTGCGGGGGGGCACAGATACGCAGTATTTT,CASSSPLRGGTDTQYF,TRBV7-2,TRBD2,TRBJ2-3,-
TGTGCCACCAGTTTACAGGGTTTTGGCACCGGGGAGCTGTTTTTT,CATSLQGFGTGELFF,TRBV24-1,-,TRBJ2-2,-
TGTGCCAGCAGTGATACCAGCGTCGCCGGTTATCAGCCCCAGCATTTT,CASSDTSVAGYQPQHF,TRBV6-1,-,TRBJ1-5,-
TGCGCCAGCAGCTTGGATCGGGACAGGTACTACGAGCAGTACTTC,CASSLDRDRYYEQYF,TRBV5-1,TRBD1,TRBJ2-7,-
TGTGCCAGCAGTTTCACCACGGGGACTACCCACGAGCAGTACTTC,CASSFTTGTTHEQYF,TRBV27,TRBD2,TRBJ2-7,-
TGTGCCAGCAGTGACCTAGCGGGAGCAGGCTACGAGCAGTACTTC,CASSDLAGAGYEQYF,TRBV2,TRBD2,TRBJ2-7,-
TGTGCCAGCAGCTCCCGGACTAGCGGGGGGGGCACCGGGGAGCTGTTTTTT,CASSSRTSGGGTGELFF,TRBV7-8,TRBD2,TRBJ2-2,-
TGTGCCGGCAGAGGGGGGGCCCAGCATTTT,CAGRGGAQHF,TRBV5-5,-,TRBJ1-5,-
TGTGCTAGTGGTTCGAACAGGGCAGATACGCAGTATTTT,CASGSNRADTQYF,TRBV12-5,-,TRBJ2-3,few
TGTGCCAGCAGCCAAAATCACGGCTACGAGCAGTACTTC,CASSQNHGYEQYF,TRBV14,-,TRBJ2-7,-
TGTGCCAGCAGTTACTTGACAGGGCCTGAAGCTTTCTTT,CASSYLTGPEAFF,TRBV6-2/TRBV6-3,TRBD1,TRBJ1-1,-
TGTGCCGCTGACAGGGGAAATTCCCTGACTGAAGCTTTCTTT,CAADRGNSLTEAFF,TRBV30,TRBD1,TRBJ1-1,-
TGTGCCAGCAGTTCAGGGAAAGGGTGGTACAATGAGCAGTTCTTC,CASSSGKGWYNEQFF,TRBV6-5,-,TRBJ2-1,-
TGTGCCAGCTCACCAATAGTAGCGGGGAGCTCCTACGAGCAGTACTTC,CASSPIVAGSSYEQYF,TRBV18,TRBD2,TRBJ2-7,-
TGTGCCAGCAGCCAATTTCCAAGGGGACAGGGCGACGGAAACACCATATATTTT,CASSQFPRGQGDGNTIYF,TRBV3-1/TRBV3-2,TRBD1,TRBJ1-3,few
TGTGCTAGTGGTAACGGACAGCAAGCTTTCTTT,CASGNGQQAFF,TRBV12-5,-,TRBJ1-1,-
TGCGCCAGCAGCCAAGAGATGGGGACAGGGAGCTACGAGCAGTACTTC,CASSQEMGTGSYEQYF,TRBV4-3,TRBD1,TRBJ2-7,-
TGTGCCAGCAGCGTAGACGGTTCGGTCGGGGAGCTGTTTTTT,CASSVDGSVGELFF,TRBV9,-,TRBJ2-2,-
TGTGCCAGCAGCTTAGGGGGACTGGGGACAGTCCCCTACGAGCAGTACTTC,CASSLGGLGTVPYEQYF,TRBV11-2,-,TRBJ2-7,-
TGTGCCAGCAGTCTGGGACAGGAGCATGAAAAACTGTTTTTT,CASSLGQEHEKLFF,TRBV28,TRBD1,TRBJ1-4,-
TGTGCCAGCAGCTTGGGAGTAGCGGGGGGGCTCTTCGATGAGCAGTTCTTC,CASSLGVAGGLFDEQFF,TRBV7-2,TRBD2,TRBJ2-1,-
TGCGCCAGCAGCTTGCCAGGGGGAGAGACCCAGTACTTC,CASSLPGGETQYF,TRBV5-1,TRBD1,TRBJ2-5,once